This T cell receptor (beta chain) was sequenced in a study of T cell changes during pregnancy in multiple sclerosis. The germline CDR1 and CDR2 sequences are SGHAT and FQNNGV. CDR3 length: 19 residues. J gave up 5 bases and V 6 bases, and 17 bases lay outside the gene matches. TCRdb keeps only in-frame clones here, not all; method: immunoSEQ multiplex PCR. The top ten hold over 2% of the sample, which has 70,000 to 75,000 clones, around 94% seen once. The source material was peripheral blood, sampled before pregnancy. The chain employs TRBV11-2 and TRBJ2-2; TRBD2 agrees at 11 bases. The sequence derives from a female donor with multiple sclerosis, enrolled in a pregnancy study. For the CDR3, the DNA is TGTGCCAGCAGTATCGGACTAGCGGGCGCACAACCCCGAACCGGGGAGCTGTTTTTT. This gives the protein CASSIGLAGAQPRTGELFF.